The clone carrying this TCR beta chain was recorded a few times. V dropped 0 bases and J dropped 2 bases, with 12 bases sitting between them. Germline CDR1 reads SGHRS; CDR2 reads YFSETQ. The CDR3 consists of 15 residues. The sample is drawn from a study of neurological immune-mediated disorders. TCRdb fed the 5' RACE reads into MiXCR, producing one record per CDR3 protein. The sample shows fewer than 20,000 distinct CDR3 sequences, 27% of them seen only once. The sequencing sample was made of PBMCs. The TCR comes from a middle-aged man with HTLV-1-associated myelopathy (HAM/TSP). The J gene is TRBJ2-7, the V gene TRBV5-1; perhaps TRBD1 as D (6 bases). CDR3 sequence reads: CASSLAPGTTYEQYF. DNA of the CDR3: TGCGCCAGCAGCTTGGCCCCGGGGACAACCTACGAGCAGTACTTC.